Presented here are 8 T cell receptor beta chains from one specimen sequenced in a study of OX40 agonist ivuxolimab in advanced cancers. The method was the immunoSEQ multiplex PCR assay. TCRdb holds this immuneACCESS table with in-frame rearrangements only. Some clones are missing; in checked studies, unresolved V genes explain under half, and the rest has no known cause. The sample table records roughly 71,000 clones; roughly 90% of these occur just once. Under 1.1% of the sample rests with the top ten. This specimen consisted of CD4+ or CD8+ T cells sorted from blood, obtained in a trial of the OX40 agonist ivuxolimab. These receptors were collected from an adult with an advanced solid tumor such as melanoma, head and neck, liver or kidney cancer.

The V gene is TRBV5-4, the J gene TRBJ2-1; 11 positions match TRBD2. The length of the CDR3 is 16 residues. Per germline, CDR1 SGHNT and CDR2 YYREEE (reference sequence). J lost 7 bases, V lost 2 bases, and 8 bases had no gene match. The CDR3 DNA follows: TGTGCCAGCAGCTTAAGGGTTGCTAGCGGGAGGAATGAGCAGTTCTTC. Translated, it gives CASSLRVASGRNEQFF.

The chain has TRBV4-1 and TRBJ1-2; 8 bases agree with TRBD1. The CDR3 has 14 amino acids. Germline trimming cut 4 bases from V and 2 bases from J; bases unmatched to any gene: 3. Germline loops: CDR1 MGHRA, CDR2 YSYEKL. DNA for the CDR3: TGCGCCAGCAGCCGCGACAGGGGAAACTATGGCTACACCTTC. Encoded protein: CASSRDRGNYGYTF.

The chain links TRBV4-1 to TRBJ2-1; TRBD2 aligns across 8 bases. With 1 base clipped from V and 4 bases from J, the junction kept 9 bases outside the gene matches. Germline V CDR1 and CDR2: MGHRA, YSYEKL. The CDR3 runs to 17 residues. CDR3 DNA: TGCGCCAGCAGCCAAGGACTCGGGCAGCGGGGGTACAATGAGCAGTTCTTC. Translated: CASSQGLGQRGYNEQFF.

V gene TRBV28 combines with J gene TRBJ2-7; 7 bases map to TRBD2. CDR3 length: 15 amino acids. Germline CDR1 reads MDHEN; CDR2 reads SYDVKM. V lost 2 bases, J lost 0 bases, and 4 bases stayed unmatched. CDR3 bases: TGTGCCAGCAGTTTACAGGGCGGGAGCTCCTACGAGCAGTACTTC. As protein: CASSLQGGSSYEQYF.

CDR3 sequence: CATSRASPWLGTGETQYF. CDR3 DNA sequence: TGTGCCACCAGCAGAGCTTCCCCTTGGCTGGGGACAGGGGAGACCCAGTACTTC. The chain is built from TRBV15 and TRBJ2-5, with 9 positions matching TRBD1. V lost 1 base, J lost 5 bases, and 14 bases stayed unmatched. This CDR3 contains 18 residues. Germline V CDR1 and CDR2: LNHNV, YYDKDF (reference sequence).

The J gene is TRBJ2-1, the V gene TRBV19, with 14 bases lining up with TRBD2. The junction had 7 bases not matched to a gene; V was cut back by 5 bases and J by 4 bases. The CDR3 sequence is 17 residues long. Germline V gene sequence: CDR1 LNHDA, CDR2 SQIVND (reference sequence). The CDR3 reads CASSSQGLAGGYNEQFF. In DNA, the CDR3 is TGTGCCAGTAGTTCCCAAGGACTAGCGGGGGGTTACAATGAGCAGTTCTTC.

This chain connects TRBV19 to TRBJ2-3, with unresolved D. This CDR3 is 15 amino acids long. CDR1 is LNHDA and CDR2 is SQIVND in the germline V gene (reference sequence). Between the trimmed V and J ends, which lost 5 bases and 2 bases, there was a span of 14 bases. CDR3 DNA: TGTGCCAGTAGTGAGAGGCGGCTCTTCACAGATACGCAGTATTTT. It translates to CASSERRLFTDTQYF.

As DNA, the CDR3 is TGCGCCAGCAGCCAAGGGGACTTCACAGATACGCAGTATTTT. Protein: CASSQGDFTDTQYF. The chain employs TRBV4-1 and TRBJ2-3, with TRBD2 as a possible D gene (6 bases). CDR3 length equals 14 residues. V was trimmed by 1 base and J by 2 bases, leaving 7 bases between them. The germline V gene encodes CDR1 MGHRA and CDR2 YSYEKL.